The 9 T cell receptor beta chains given below trace back to one sample, sequenced in a study of metastatic and nonmetastatic thyroid tumors. Thyroid surgery was preceded by no treatment in any patient. TCRdb used MiXCR to call clones anew from the PCR reads. This sample has under 5,000 clones, with about 22% found just once. The sequenced material came from tumor tissue. The source is a female donor with papillary thyroid cancer or a benign thyroid nodule (not recorded which). Some clones in this sample may be carry-over from other donors' samples.

The chain links TRBV5-1 to TRBJ2-1; possibly TRBD1 or TRBD2 for D (6 bases each). Germline CDR1 SGHRS, CDR2 YFSETQ. V lost 3 bases and J 8 bases, leaving 15 bases between the germline ends. The CDR3 is 14 amino acids. Here the CDR3 DNA reads TGCGCCAGCAGCTCTGACAGGCCGGGGGATGAGCAGTTCTTC. Its translation: CASSSDRPGDEQFF.

This clone is medium-sized by share. V usage is TRBV11-2 and J usage is TRBJ2-7; D perhaps matches TRBD2 (5 bases). Trimming left V 3 bases short and J 4 bases short, with 7 bases between. The V gene's germline CDR1 is SGHAT and CDR2 FQNNGV. This CDR3 is 12 amino acids long. The CDR3 sequence: CASSLSGYEQYF. In DNA form, the CDR3 reads TGTGCCAGCAGCTTGTCGGGGTACGAGCAGTACTTC.

This clone ranks as large. The rearrangement joins TRBV28 to TRBJ1-3; maybe TRBD1 (6 bases). Germline CDR1 is MDHEN and CDR2 is SYDVKM. V lost 7 bases, J lost 0 bases, and 10 bases lay in between. The CDR3 is 14 residues long. This CDR3 is CASIQGSSGNTIYF. The CDR3 coding sequence is TGTGCCAGCATTCAGGGGAGCTCTGGAAACACCATATATTTT.

In its sample, this clone is medium-sized. V and J are TRBV9 and TRBJ1-3, with D possibly being TRBD1 (6 bases). Germline-derived CDR1 and CDR2 are SGDLS and YYNGEE. This CDR3 is built from 15 residues. Between the trimmed V and J ends, which lost 0 bases and 3 bases, there was a span of 10 bases. For the CDR3, the DNA is TGTGCCAGCAGCGTAGGAGGGGGAGGTGGAAACACCATATATTTT. This encodes CASSVGGGGGNTIYF.

The sample holds many counts of this clone. V and J are TRBV20-1 and TRBJ2-3; a weak D match, TRBD1 (5 bases). The CDR3 has 15 amino acids. CDR1 is DFQATT, CDR2 SNEGSKA, per germline (reference sequence). V dropped 5 bases and J dropped 0 bases, with 15 bases sitting between them. For the CDR3, the DNA is TGCAGTGCTGGCGACAGATCTCGTAGCACAGATACGCAGTATTTT. This encodes CSAGDRSRSTDTQYF.

This clone was seen repeatedly, ten times or more. The V and J genes are TRBV20-1 and TRBJ2-7; 7 bases align to TRBD1. Germline-derived CDR1 and CDR2 are DFQATT and SNEGSKA (reference sequence). The CDR3 length is 15 residues. V was clipped by 2 bases and J by 3 bases; unmatched bases: 10. This chain's CDR3 is CSARPPTGWDYEQYF. Here the CDR3 DNA reads TGCAGTGCTAGACCACCGACAGGGTGGGACTACGAGCAGTACTTC.

In this sample, this clone turned up a few times. This chain joins TRBV6-5 and TRBJ1-2; no reliable D call. V was cut by 3 bases and J by 6 bases, with 14 bases left in between. Per germline, CDR1 MNHEY and CDR2 SVGAGI. This CDR3 is 14 amino acids long. The CDR3 DNA follows: TGTGCCAGCAGTTATGGACCCCACGAAGATGGCTACACCTTC. Protein sequence: CASSYGPHEDGYTF.

V gene TRBV5-1 combines with J gene TRBJ2-2; no clear D gene. This CDR3 has 12 residues. CDR1 is SGHRS and CDR2 is YFSETQ in the germline V gene. Trimming took 3 bases from V and 9 from J, leaving 9 bases between them. CDR3 region: CASSSDGRELFF. DNA for the CDR3: TGCGCCAGCAGCTCGGACGGGCGGGAGCTGTTTTTT.

Within the sample, this clone is medium-sized. The chain employs TRBV20-1 and TRBJ1-2; D is unclear. Trimming removed 0 bases at V and 4 bases at J, with 9 bases between. The CDR3 consists of 13 residues. The germline CDR1 and CDR2 sequences are DFQATT and SNEGSKA (reference sequence). As DNA, the CDR3 is TGCAGTGCTAGAGAGGGCAAGGTCTATGGCTACACCTTC. As protein: CSAREGKVYGYTF.